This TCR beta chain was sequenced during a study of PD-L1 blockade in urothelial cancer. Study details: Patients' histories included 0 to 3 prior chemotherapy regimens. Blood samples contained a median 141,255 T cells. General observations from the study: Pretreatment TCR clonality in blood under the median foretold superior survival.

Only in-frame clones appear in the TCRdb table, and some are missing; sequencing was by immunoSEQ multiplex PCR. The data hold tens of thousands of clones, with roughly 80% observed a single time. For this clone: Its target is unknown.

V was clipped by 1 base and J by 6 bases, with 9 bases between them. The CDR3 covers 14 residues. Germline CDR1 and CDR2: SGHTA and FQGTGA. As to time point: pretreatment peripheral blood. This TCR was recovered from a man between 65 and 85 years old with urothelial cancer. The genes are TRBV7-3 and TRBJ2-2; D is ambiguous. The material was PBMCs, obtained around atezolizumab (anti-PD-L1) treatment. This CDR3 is CASSLNPGPGELFF. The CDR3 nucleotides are TGTGCCAGCAGCTTAAATCCGGGTCCCGGGGAGCTGTTTTTT.